This T cell receptor (beta chain) is drawn from a study of cytomegalovirus exposure and HLA in healthy donors. Amplification used 60 Vbeta primers and 13 Jbeta primers. Generated by immunoSEQ multiplex PCR, the TCRdb table keeps only in-frame clones and is missing some. The top ten hold roughly 7% of the sample, which has approximately 140,000 clones, about 60% seen once. V was pared by 6 bases and J by 4 bases, with 9 bases of the junction left unmatched. The CDR3 is 15 residues long. Germline V CDR1 and CDR2: MDHEN, SYDVKM. Sequencing was done on a sample of PBMCs. The rearrangement uses TRBV28 and TRBJ1-3, with TRBD1 matching over 7 bases. The receptor was derived from a woman aged 60-75 years in good health and CMV-seropositive. In DNA form, the CDR3 reads TGTGCCAGCAGCTCTTCAGGGGGTTGGGGAAACACCATATATTTT. Protein sequence: CASSSSGGWGNTIYF. The complete variable domain, with remaining parts taken from reference TRBV28 and TRBJ1-3, reads DVKVTQSSRYLVKRTGEKVFLECVQDMDHENMFWYRQDPGLGLRLIYFSYDVKMKEKGDIPEGYSVSREKKERFSLILESASTNQTSMYLCASSSSGGWGNTIYFGEGSWLTVV.